The entry that follows covers one T cell receptor (beta chain) sequence. Its target antigen remains unknown. Within one base of it there is no much larger clone, and no base qualities were kept. These data are taken from a study of OX40 agonist ivuxolimab in advanced cancers. Study-wide context: The costimulatory receptor OX40 (CD134) was targeted by ivuxolimab, a fully human IgG2 agonistic monoclonal antibody. Intravenous ivuxolimab was administered to patients every 2 weeks at six dose levels: 0.01, 0.1, 0.3, 1.5, 3 and 10 mg/kg. Among the roughly 52 dose-escalation patients, around 20 had hepatocellular carcinoma, 15 or so melanoma, 9 renal cell carcinoma and 9 head and neck cancer. In the dose-escalation cohort, 75% to 90% of patients were male, and the mean age was roughly 56 years with a range of about 20 to 90. Prior anti-PD-1, anti-PD-L1 or anti-CTLA-4 therapy was permitted, and about two fifths of dose-escalation patients had received checkpoint inhibitors. Partial responses were achieved by three dose-escalation patients, of whom one had hepatocellular carcinoma and two had cutaneous melanoma. The purpose of peripheral TCRbeta sequencing was to test whether ivuxolimab changed TCR sequence diversity and led to clonal T-cell expansion. The paper reports the monotherapy dose-escalation portion (N of about 54 patients) of the phase I ivuxolimab trial. What the authors observed across the whole study: Which antigens the clonally expanded peripheral T cells were specific for was not determined. On average, CD8+ T cells showed more expanded clones than CD4+ T cells after ivuxolimab. Low levels of normalized T-cell clonal expansion were also seen in some patients who did not respond. In the 0.1-3.0 mg/kg groups, partial responders were among the patients with the lowest normalized peripheral clonal expansion, particularly in CD8+ T cells. At doses of 0.1 to 3.0 mg/kg, clonal expansion of both CD4+ and CD8+ T cells in blood was seen between baseline and week 6.

The germline V end is reduced by 7 bases and the J end by 5 bases; junction bases left unmatched: 5. From its cysteine to its phenylalanine, the CDR3 spans 14 amino acids. The sequence is cut down to CDR3 DNA, 42 bases in frame from base 1. Sequences SGHVS (CDR1) and FQNEAQ (CDR2) are obtained from the germline V gene. Genomic DNA was extracted from sorted cells for sequencing of the TCRbeta CDR3 region. TCRbeta CDR3 regions were sequenced using the immunoSEQ Assay. Drawn from immuneACCESS, this table holds only the in-frame rearrangements with V and J called that TCRdb kept. Clones are partly lost; checked studies trace under half to an unresolved V gene and leave the rest unexplained. For this sample there are around 97,000 clones; 84% appear just once. The ten largest make up about 5.5% of the sample. Patients with a history of autoimmune disease or receiving systemic immunosuppression were excluded from the trial. In every dose cohort, peripheral blood was drawn for TCR sequencing at baseline, cycle 4 day 1, and cycle 7 day 1. The samples were taken from a phase I, first-in-human, multicenter, open-label dose-escalation trial of ivuxolimab. The trial enrolled adults with locally advanced or metastatic head and neck squamous cell, hepatocellular, melanoma or renal cell carcinoma. CD4+ and CD8+ T cells were sorted separately from peripheral blood before TCR sequencing.

The specimen was CD4+ or CD8+ T cells sorted from blood, collected in a trial of the OX40 agonist ivuxolimab. This clonotype was obtained from an adult with an advanced solid tumor such as melanoma, head and neck, liver or kidney cancer. The rearrangement joined TRBV7-8 to TRBJ2-2; 9 central nucleotides agree with TRBD1. The DNA sequence follows: TGTGCCAGCATCCGGGACAGGGAGACCGGGGAGCTGTTTTTT. It translates as CASIRDRETGELFF.